The present entry profiles one T cell receptor beta chain with its context. This sample was taken from a study of blood T cell repertoires in COVID-19. Study information: The study drew acute and convalescent COVID-19 samples from the United States, Italy and Spain. From T cells, B-cell-depleted T cells, or PBMCs came the material, which was cDNA or gDNA.

CDR3 size: 15 residues. CDR1 and CDR2 (germline): SGHTS, YDEGEE. Trimming shortened V by 0 bases and J by 8 bases, and 17 bases separated the two germline ends. Original analysis: Amplification of reference gene primers provided the estimated nucleated cell counts. Sequencing used immunoSEQ multiplex PCR; TCRdb keeps in-frame clones, though not all of them. That table supplies the V and J calls and clone size; D and trimming were determined from the DNA. The sample shows roughly 90,000 clones, approximately 86% of them seen only once. This sequence joins TRBV5-8 and TRBJ1-2; D gene uncertain. The sequenced material came from peripheral blood. The sequence was collected from a human donor in a cohort sampled during active COVID-19. In DNA form, the CDR3 reads TGTGCCAGCAGCTTGGGAACGGATTTTTTGAGGGGCTACACCTTC. It is translated as CASSLGTDFLRGYTF.